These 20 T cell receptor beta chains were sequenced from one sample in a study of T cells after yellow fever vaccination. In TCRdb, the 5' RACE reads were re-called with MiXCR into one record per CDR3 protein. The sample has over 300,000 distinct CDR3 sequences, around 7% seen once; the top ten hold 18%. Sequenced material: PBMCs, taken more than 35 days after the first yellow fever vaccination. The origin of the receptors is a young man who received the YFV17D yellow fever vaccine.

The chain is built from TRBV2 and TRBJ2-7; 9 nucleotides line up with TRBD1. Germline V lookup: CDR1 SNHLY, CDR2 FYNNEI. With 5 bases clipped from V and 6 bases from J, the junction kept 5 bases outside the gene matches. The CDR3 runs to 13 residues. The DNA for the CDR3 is TGTGCCAGCAGTACCGGGACAGGGATCGAGCAGTACGTC. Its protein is CASSTGTGIEQYV.

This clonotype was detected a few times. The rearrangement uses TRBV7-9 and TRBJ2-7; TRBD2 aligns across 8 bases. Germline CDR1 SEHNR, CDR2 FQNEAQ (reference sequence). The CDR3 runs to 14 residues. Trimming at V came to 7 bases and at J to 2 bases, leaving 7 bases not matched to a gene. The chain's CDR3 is CASTSSGHPYEQYF. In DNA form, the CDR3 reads TGTGCCAGCACCTCTAGCGGGCACCCCTACGAGCAGTACTTC.

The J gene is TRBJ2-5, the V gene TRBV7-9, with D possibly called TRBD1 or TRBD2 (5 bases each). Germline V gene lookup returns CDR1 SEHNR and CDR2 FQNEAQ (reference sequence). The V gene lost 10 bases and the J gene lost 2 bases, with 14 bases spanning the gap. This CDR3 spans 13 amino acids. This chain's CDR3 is CATLGGTQETQYF. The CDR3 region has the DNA TGTGCCACCCTGGGTGGGACGCAAGAGACCCAGTACTTC.

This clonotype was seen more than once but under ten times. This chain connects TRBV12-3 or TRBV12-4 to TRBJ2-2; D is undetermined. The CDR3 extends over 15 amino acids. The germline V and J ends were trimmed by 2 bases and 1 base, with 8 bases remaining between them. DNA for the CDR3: TGTGCCAGCAGTTTACAGAGCTTGAACACCGGGGAGCTGTTTTTT. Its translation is CASSLQSLNTGELFF.

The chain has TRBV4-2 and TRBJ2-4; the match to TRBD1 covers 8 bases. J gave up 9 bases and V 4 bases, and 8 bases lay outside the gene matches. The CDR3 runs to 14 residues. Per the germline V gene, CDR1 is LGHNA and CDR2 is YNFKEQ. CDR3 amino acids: CASSPTGASGIQYF. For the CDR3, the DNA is TGTGCCAGCAGCCCGACAGGGGCGTCTGGCATTCAGTACTTC.

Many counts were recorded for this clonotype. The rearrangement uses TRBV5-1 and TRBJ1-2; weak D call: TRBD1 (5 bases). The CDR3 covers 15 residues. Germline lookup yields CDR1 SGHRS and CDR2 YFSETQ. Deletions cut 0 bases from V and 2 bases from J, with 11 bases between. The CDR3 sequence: CASSLEAPGNYGYTF. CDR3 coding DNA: TGCGCCAGCAGCTTGGAAGCCCCAGGGAACTATGGCTACACCTTC.

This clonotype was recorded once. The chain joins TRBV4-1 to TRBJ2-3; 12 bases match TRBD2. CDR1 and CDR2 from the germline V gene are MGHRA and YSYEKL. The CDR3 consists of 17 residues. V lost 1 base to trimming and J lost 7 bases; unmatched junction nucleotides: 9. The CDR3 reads CASSQVSLAGGPNTQYF. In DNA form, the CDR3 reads TGCGCCAGCAGCCAAGTCTCGCTAGCGGGGGGGCCGAATACGCAGTATTTT.

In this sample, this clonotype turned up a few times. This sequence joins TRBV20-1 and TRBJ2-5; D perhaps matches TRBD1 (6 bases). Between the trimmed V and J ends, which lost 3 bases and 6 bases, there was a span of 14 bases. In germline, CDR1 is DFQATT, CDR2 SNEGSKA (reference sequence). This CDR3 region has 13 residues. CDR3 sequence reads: CSARLRGGQTQYF. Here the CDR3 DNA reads TGCAGTGCTAGGCTCAGGGGTGGGCAGACCCAGTACTTC.

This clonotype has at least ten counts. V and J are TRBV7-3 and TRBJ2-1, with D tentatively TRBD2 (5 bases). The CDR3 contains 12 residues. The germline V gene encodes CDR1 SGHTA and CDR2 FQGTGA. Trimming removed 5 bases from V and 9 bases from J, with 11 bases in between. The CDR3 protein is CASSRDGVEQFF. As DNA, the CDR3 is TGTGCCAGCAGCCGTGACGGGGTTGAGCAGTTCTTC.

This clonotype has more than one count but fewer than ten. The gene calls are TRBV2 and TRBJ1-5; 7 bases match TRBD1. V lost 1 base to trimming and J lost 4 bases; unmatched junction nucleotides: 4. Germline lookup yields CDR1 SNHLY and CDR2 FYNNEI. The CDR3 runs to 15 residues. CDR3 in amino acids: CASSEESGGNQPQHF. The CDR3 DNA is TGTGCCAGCAGTGAAGAGTCAGGGGGAAATCAGCCCCAGCATTTT.

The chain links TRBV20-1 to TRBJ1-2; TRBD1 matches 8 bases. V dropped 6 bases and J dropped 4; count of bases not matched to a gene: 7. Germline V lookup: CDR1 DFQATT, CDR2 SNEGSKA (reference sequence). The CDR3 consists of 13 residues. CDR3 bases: TGCAGTGCCGCGGACAGGGCCTTCTATGGCTACACCTTC. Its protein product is CSAADRAFYGYTF.

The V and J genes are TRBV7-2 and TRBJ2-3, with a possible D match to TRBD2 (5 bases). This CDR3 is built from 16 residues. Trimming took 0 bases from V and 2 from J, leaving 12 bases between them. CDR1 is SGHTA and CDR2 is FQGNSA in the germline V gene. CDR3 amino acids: CASSLARVANTDTQYF. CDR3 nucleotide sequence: TGTGCCAGCAGCTTAGCGCGGGTCGCAAACACAGATACGCAGTATTTT.

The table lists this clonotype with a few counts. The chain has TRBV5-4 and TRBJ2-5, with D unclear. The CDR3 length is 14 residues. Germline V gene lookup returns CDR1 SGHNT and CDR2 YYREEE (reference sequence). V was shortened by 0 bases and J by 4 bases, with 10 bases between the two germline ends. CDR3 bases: TGTGCCAGCAGCTTGGCCCGGTCGGCAGAGACCCAGTACTTC. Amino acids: CASSLARSAETQYF.

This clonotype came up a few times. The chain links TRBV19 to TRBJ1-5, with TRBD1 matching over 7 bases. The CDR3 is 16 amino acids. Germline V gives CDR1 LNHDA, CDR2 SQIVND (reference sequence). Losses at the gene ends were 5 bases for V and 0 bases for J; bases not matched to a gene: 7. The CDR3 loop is CASSLQTGNSNQPQHF. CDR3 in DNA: TGTGCCAGTAGTCTCCAGACAGGGAATAGCAATCAGCCCCAGCATTTT.

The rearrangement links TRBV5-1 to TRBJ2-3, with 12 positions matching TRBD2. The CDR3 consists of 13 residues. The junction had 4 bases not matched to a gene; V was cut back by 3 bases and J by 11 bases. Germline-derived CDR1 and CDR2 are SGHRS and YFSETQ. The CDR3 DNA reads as TGCGCCAGCAGCTGGACTAGCGGGGAAGGGCAGTATTTT. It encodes CASSWTSGEGQYF.

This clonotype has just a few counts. The CDR3 sequence: CASSPSQSTDTQYF. As DNA, the CDR3 is TGCGCCAGCAGCCCCAGTCAGAGCACAGATACGCAGTATTTT. The rearrangement uses TRBV4-1 and TRBJ2-3, with D uncertain. Germline values: CDR1 MGHRA, CDR2 YSYEKL. The CDR3 contains 14 residues. V gave up 4 bases and J gave up 0 bases, with 8 bases separating them.

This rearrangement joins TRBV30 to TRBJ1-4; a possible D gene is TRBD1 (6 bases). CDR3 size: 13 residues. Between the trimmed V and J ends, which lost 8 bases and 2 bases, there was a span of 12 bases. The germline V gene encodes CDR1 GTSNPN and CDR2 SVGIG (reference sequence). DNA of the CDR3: TGTGCCGGGGGGCGCGGGACTAATGAAAAACTGTTTTTT. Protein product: CAGGRGTNEKLFF. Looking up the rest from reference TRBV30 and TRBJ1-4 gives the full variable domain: SQTIHQWPATLVQPVGSPLSLECTVEGTSNPNLYWYRQAAGRGLQLLFYSVGIGQISSEVPQNLSASRPQDRQFILSSKKLLLSDSGFYLCAGGRGTNEKLFFGSGTQLSVL.

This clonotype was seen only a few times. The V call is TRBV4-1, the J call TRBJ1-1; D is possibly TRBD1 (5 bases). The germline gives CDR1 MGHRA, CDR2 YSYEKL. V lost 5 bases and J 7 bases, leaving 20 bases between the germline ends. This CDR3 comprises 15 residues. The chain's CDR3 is CASSDAGGRGYEAFF. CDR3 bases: TGCGCCAGCAGCGACGCGGGAGGACGGGGCTATGAAGCTTTCTTT.

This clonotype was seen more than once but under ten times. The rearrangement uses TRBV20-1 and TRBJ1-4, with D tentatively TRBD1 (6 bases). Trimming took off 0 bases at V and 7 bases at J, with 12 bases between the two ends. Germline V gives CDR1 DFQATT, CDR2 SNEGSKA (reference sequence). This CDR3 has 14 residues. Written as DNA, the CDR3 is TGCAGTGCTAGAGACGCGGGAGGGGGTGAAAAACTGTTTTTT. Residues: CSARDAGGGEKLFF.

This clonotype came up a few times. The CDR3 region is CASSPGQGKTQYF. The CDR3 bases are TGTGCCAGCAGCCCGGGACAGGGAAAGACCCAGTACTTC. The chain combines TRBV7-2 with TRBJ2-5; 9 bases map to TRBD1. The length of the CDR3 is 13 residues. Germline-derived CDR1 and CDR2 are SGHTA and FQGNSA. J lost 6 bases, V lost 5 bases, and 4 bases had no gene match.